The clone carrying this T cell receptor (beta chain) was counted ten times or more. The antigen remains undetermined. The entry originates in a study of molecular identifiers for immune sequencing clone quantification. The study's findings and limits: Over 97% of CMV-specific effector molecules, but under 1% of naive ones, were in clones above 20 copies.

Bulk TCR library preparation followed previously described methods with listed TCR primers. A single record per CDR3 protein comes from TCRdb applying MiXCR to the PCR reads. The profile shows around 460,000 distinct CDR3 sequences, around 21% of them singletons. Sequenced input: naive CD8+ T cells from blood, with Jurkat cell RNA spiked in. Subset denoted: FACS-sorted CD8+CD4-CCR7+CD45RA+ naive T cells. This TCR came from a human donor in good health. Some libraries in this study had Jurkat cell RNA spiked in.

Here the CDR3 reads CASSLQGHTEAFF. Here the CDR3 DNA reads TGCGCCAGCAGCCTACAGGGACACACTGAAGCTTTCTTT. This chain joins TRBV4-1 and TRBJ1-1; possibly TRBD1 for D (6 bases). Germline CDR1 MGHRA, CDR2 YSYEKL. The CDR3 runs to 13 residues. Trimming stripped 4 bases from V and 3 bases from J, with 9 bases between.